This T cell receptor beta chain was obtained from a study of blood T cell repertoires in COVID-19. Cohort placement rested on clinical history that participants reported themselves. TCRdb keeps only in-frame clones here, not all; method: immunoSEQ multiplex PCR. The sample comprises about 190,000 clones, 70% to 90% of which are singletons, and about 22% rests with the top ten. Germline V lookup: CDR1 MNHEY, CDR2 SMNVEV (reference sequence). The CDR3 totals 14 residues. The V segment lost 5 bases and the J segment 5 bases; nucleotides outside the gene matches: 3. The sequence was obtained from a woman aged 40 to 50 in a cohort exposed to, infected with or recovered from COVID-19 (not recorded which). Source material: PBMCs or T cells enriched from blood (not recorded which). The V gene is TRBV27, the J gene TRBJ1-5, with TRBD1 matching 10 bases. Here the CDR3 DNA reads TGTGCCAGCAGTCCCGACAGGGGGCATCAGCCCCAGCATTTT. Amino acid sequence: CASSPDRGHQPQHF.